A selection of T cell receptor beta chains follows, all from one sample in a study of blood T cell repertoires in COVID-19. Sequencing used immunoSEQ multiplex PCR; TCRdb keeps in-frame clones, though not all of them. The sample lists about 250,000 clones; 65% to 90% were seen once. The source material was PBMCs or T cells enriched from blood (not recorded which). The origin of the receptors is a woman aged 45-60 years with acute COVID-19. CDR3s include the opening cysteine and the closing phenylalanine or tryptophan. D genes are given only for firm matches. Size tells how often a clone was seen (once, few, many) or the class of an expanded clone, and some rows leave it out.

abundance	len	d_gene	j_gene	v_gene	CDR3nt	CDR3aa
-	14	-	TRBJ1-6	TRBV7-8	TGTGCCAGCAGCTTAGGGCTTCGGGATTCACCCCTCCACTTT	CASSLGLRDSPLHF
few	15	TRBD1	TRBJ1-6	TRBV5-4	TGTGCCAGCAGCTTGGACCGGGACAGGGGGGTACCCCTCCACTTT	CASSLDRDRGVPLHF
-	14	-	TRBJ1-1	TRBV27	TGTGCCAGCAGCCCCTATATGGGAGGGACTGAAGCTTTCTTT	CASSPYMGGTEAFF
-	13	-	TRBJ1-6	TRBV30	TGTGCCTGGAGTGTCCAGGGTGGGATGACCCTCCACTTT	CAWSVQGGMTLHF
-	15	TRBD2	TRBJ2-1	TRBV11-1	TGTGCCAGCAGCTTTTATAGCGGGGCCGACAATGAGCAGTTCTTC	CASSFYSGADNEQFF
-	16	TRBD1	TRBJ1-4	TRBV7-2	TGTGCCAGCAGCTTAGGGGGACAGGGAACTAATGAAAAACTGTTTTTT	CASSLGGQGTNEKLFF
-	14	-	TRBJ1-5	TRBV24-1	TGTGCCACCAGTGATGGGCAGACTAACCAGCCCCAGCATTTT	CATSDGQTNQPQHF
-	14	-	TRBJ2-2	TRBV14	TGTGCCAGCAGCCAAGTCGACTGGGCCGGGGAGCTGTTTTTT	CASSQVDWAGELFF
once	14	TRBD1	TRBJ1-1	TRBV11-2	TGTGCCAGCAGCAACAGGGGTTGGGGCACTGAAGCTTTCTTT	CASSNRGWGTEAFF
-	15	-	TRBJ2-3	TRBV24-1	TGTGCCACTCAATCGGGCGGGGACGGCACAGATACGCAGTATTTT	CATQSGGDGTDTQYF
-	15	-	TRBJ1-5	TRBV19	TGTGCCAGTAGTATCTGGCAGGAACTTTATCAGCCCCAGCATTTT	CASSIWQELYQPQHF
-	15	-	TRBJ1-2	TRBV4-3	TGCGCCAGCAGCCAGCGCAGGGTGCAATCCTATGGCTACACCTTC	CASSQRRVQSYGYTF
-	14	-	TRBJ1-2	TRBV19	TGTGCCAGTAGTATAGAGTCAGGATCTTATGGCTACACCTTC	CASSIESGSYGYTF
-	19	TRBD2	TRBJ2-4	TRBV7-8	TGTGCCAGCAGCCGAGGTCTCACTAGCGGGGGGTATAGACAAAACATTCAGTACTTC	CASSRGLTSGGYRQNIQYF
-	13	-	TRBJ2-1	TRBV6-5	TGTGCCAGCAGTAGGAGCTCCTACAATGAGCAGTTCTTC	CASSRSSYNEQFF
-	14	TRBD1	TRBJ2-1	TRBV19	TGTGCCAGTAGTATAGGGGGACAGGGCGATGAGCAGTTCTTC	CASSIGGQGDEQFF
-	14	TRBD2	TRBJ2-3	TRBV27	TGTGCCACGCAGCGGGGGGCGGGCACAGATACGCAGTATTTT	CATQRGAGTDTQYF
once	16	TRBD1	TRBJ1-3	TRBV7-2	TGTGCCAGCAGCATAGGTTTGAGACAGGGGGAAGACACCATATATTTT	CASSIGLRQGEDTIYF
-	14	-	TRBJ1-4	TRBV19	TGTGCCAGTAGTGAGACAGGACAAAATGAAAAACTGTTTTTT	CASSETGQNEKLFF
-	18	-	TRBJ2-3	TRBV9	TGTGCCAGCAGCATTCCTACAGGGGGGGCCTTTACCACAGATACGCAGTATTTT	CASSIPTGGAFTTDTQYF
few	13	TRBD1	TRBJ1-2	TRBV18	TGTGCCAGCTCACCTAGGACAGGGGATGGCTACACCTTC	CASSPRTGDGYTF
-	17	-	TRBJ1-1	TRBV4-1	TGCGCCAGCAGCCAGAGGCAGGGGCCATATTTGAACACTGAAGCTTTCTTT	CASSQRQGPYLNTEAFF
once	15	-	TRBJ1-1	TRBV19	TGTGCCAGTAGTATACAGTGGCGGGGAAACACTGAAGCTTTCTTT	CASSIQWRGNTEAFF
-	15	-	TRBJ1-1	TRBV6-1	TGTGCCAGCAGTGAATTCCTAGTAAGGAGGACTGAAGCTTTCTTT	CASSEFLVRRTEAFF
-	16	-	TRBJ2-7	TRBV29-1	TGCAGCGTTGCTGGAGGGCAGACCTTTTCCACCTACGAGCAGTACTTC	CSVAGGQTFSTYEQYF
-	16	TRBD1	TRBJ1-5	TRBV19	TGTGCCAGTAGTACCTTGGACAGGGGCAGCAATCAGCCCCAGCATTTT	CASSTLDRGSNQPQHF
-	14	-	TRBJ1-3	TRBV21-1	TGTGCCAGCAGCACCCAGGCCGCTGGAAACACCATATATTTT	CASSTQAAGNTIYF
-	12	-	TRBJ1-5	TRBV29-1	TGCAGCGTTGGAGACCTAAATCAGCCCCAGCATTTT	CSVGDLNQPQHF
-	14	TRBD1	TRBJ1-2	TRBV28	TGTGCCAGCAGACCGGGACAGGGTAAGGATGGCTACACCTTC	CASRPGQGKDGYTF
-	16	TRBD1	TRBJ2-7	TRBV5-1	TGCGCCAGCAGCTCCTTTTGGGACAGTCAATTCTACGAGCAGTACTTC	CASSSFWDSQFYEQYF
once	14	-	TRBJ1-6	TRBV3-1/TRBV3-2	TGTGCCAGCAGCCGGCGGAGCGATAGTTCACCCCTCCACTTT	CASSRRSDSSPLHF
-	19	-	TRBJ1-1	TRBV7-9	TGTGCCAGCAGCTTAGCGCGAGGCAGGCAGGGATCCATGAACACTGAAGCTTTCTTT	CASSLARGRQGSMNTEAFF
-	15	TRBD1	TRBJ1-5	TRBV18	TGTGCCAGCTCACCCACGACAGGGACAAGCCAGCCCCAGCATTTT	CASSPTTGTSQPQHF
-	16	-	TRBJ2-5	TRBV6-5	TGTGCCAGCAGTTTATCAGACGGGCGGAGAGGAGGGACCCAGTACTTC	CASSLSDGRRGGTQYF
once	16	TRBD2	TRBJ2-3	TRBV4-3	TGCGCCAGCAGCCCGCGGGGGACTAGCGGCACAGATACGCAGTATTTT	CASSPRGTSGTDTQYF
-	15	-	TRBJ1-2	TRBV4-3	TGCGCCAGCAGCCAACCAGGACAGAACCTCTATGGCTACACCTTC	CASSQPGQNLYGYTF
-	15	-	TRBJ1-6	TRBV7-9	TGTGCCAGCAGCCCTCAGGGATCCTATAATTCACCCCTCCACTTT	CASSPQGSYNSPLHF
-	12	-	TRBJ1-1	TRBV12-3/TRBV12-4	TGTGCCAGCAGCCCCCAGGGCACTGAAGCTTTCTTT	CASSPQGTEAFF
-	16	TRBD2	TRBJ2-3	TRBV4-3	TGCGCCAGCAGCCAAGAACTAGCGGGGGGCACAGATACGCAGTATTTT	CASSQELAGGTDTQYF
-	12	-	TRBJ1-2	TRBV12-3/TRBV12-4	TGTGCCAGCAGTTTCCCCGGAGATGGCTACACCTTC	CASSFPGDGYTF
-	15	-	TRBJ2-7	TRBV21-1	TGTGCCAGCAGCATAAGGGACACCGGGGAAGGCGAGCAGTACTTC	CASSIRDTGEGEQYF
-	16	TRBD1	TRBJ1-4	TRBV7-9	TGTGCCAGCAGCTTATCCGAGGGGGCAATGGGTGAAAAACTGTTTTTT	CASSLSEGAMGEKLFF
-	14	-	TRBJ1-2	TRBV18	TGTGCCAGCTCACCACAGGACAGCAGGCTCGGCTACACCTTC	CASSPQDSRLGYTF
-	15	TRBD1	TRBJ1-5	TRBV7-3	TGTGCCAGCAGCATGACAGGGGGAGGAAATCAGCCCCAGCATTTT	CASSMTGGGNQPQHF
once	16	TRBD2	TRBJ2-1	TRBV3-1/TRBV3-2	TGTGCCAGCAGCCAAGGTAGCGGGGCACTGGGGAATGAGCAGTTCTTC	CASSQGSGALGNEQFF
few	15	TRBD1	TRBJ1-2	TRBV10-2	TGCGCCAGCAGTGAGTCCGGACAGGGCTTCGATGGCTACACCTTC	CASSESGQGFDGYTF
-	14	-	TRBJ1-1	TRBV5-1	TGCGCCAGCAGCGTCAGGGTTGCGAACACTGAAGCTTTCTTT	CASSVRVANTEAFF
once	14	-	TRBJ1-1	TRBV12-5	TGTGCTAGTGGTCCTCATACAGGGAACACTGAAGCTTTCTTT	CASGPHTGNTEAFF
once	17	-	TRBJ1-3	TRBV4-1	TGCGCCAGCAGCCAAGGCCGGCATCCAGGGCCTGGAAACACCATATATTTT	CASSQGRHPGPGNTIYF
-	14	-	TRBJ2-7	TRBV12-5	TGTGCTAGTGGTTTGGTACAGGGTGGATACGAGCAGTACTTC	CASGLVQGGYEQYF
-	14	TRBD1	TRBJ1-2	TRBV12-5	TGTGCTAGTGTCAAGACAGGGTCTAACTATGGCTACACCTTC	CASVKTGSNYGYTF
-	15	-	TRBJ1-1	TRBV5-5	TGTGCCAGCACCTTTGGTGGTTGGGGGGAGTTTGAAGCTTTCTTT	CASTFGGWGEFEAFF
-	12	TRBD1	TRBJ1-1	TRBV18	TGTGCCAGCTCACGGCAAACAGGGGGCGCTTTCTTT	CASSRQTGGAFF
once	15	TRBD2	TRBJ2-3	TRBV19	TGTGCCAGTAGTGGGACTAGCGTAGGGTGGAATACGCAGTATTTT	CASSGTSVGWNTQYF
-	14	-	TRBJ1-2	TRBV7-9	TGTGCCAGCAGCTTAAGCAGGGAACTGTATGGCTACACCTTC	CASSLSRELYGYTF
-	11	-	TRBJ1-2	TRBV29-1	TGCAGCGTTGAAGGGCCCTATGGCTACACCTTC	CSVEGPYGYTF
-	15	-	TRBJ2-7	TRBV6-5	TGTGCCAGCAGTAACACCGGCAGGGGCTCCTACGAGCAGTACTTC	CASSNTGRGSYEQYF
few	14	TRBD1	TRBJ1-1	TRBV5-4	TGTGCCAGCAGCTGGGGACAGGGGATGACTGAAGCTTTCTTT	CASSWGQGMTEAFF
-	16	TRBD2	TRBJ2-3	TRBV6-4	TGTGCCAGCAGCCCCGAAGGGCGGGGGGGCACAGATACGCAGTATTTT	CASSPEGRGGTDTQYF